These 15 T cell receptor beta chains came from one sample sequenced in a study of cytomegalovirus exposure and HLA in healthy donors. Primers included in the PCR were 60 Vbeta and 13 Jbeta primers. Clones were sequenced by immunoSEQ multiplex PCR, and TCRdb holds only the in-frame ones, with some missing. Seen here are 150,000 to 200,000 clones, approximately 80% observed once, and the top ten hold less than 6%. The specimen sequenced was PBMCs. The receptors were sampled from a woman aged 30 to 39 in good health and CMV-seropositive.

The sample holds a few counts of this clone. The V gene is TRBV27, the J gene TRBJ1-5; a possible D gene is TRBD1 (6 bases). CDR1 is MNHEY and CDR2 is SMNVEV in the germline V gene (reference sequence). The CDR3 is 16 residues long. The V and J ends lost 8 bases and 3 bases respectively, with 20 bases between them. The CDR3 bases are TGTGCCAGCTCTATATCCGACAGGCAACTCAATCAGCCCCAGCATTTT. Protein product: CASSISDRQLNQPQHF.

This sequence joins TRBV19 and TRBJ1-1, with a possible D match to TRBD1 (5 bases). V lost 6 bases to trimming and J lost 5 bases, with 10 bases between them. The CDR3 is made up of 12 amino acids. The germline V gene has CDR1 LNHDA and CDR2 SQIVND (reference sequence). The CDR3 DNA is TGTGCCAGTAGCGCGGGGGAGACTGAAGCTTTCTTT. As protein: CASSAGETEAFF.

The chain employs TRBV7-9 and TRBJ2-7; D may be TRBD1 (7 bases). This CDR3 contains 15 residues. Trimming pared 3 bases from V and 0 bases from J, leaving 12 bases between. Germline V CDR1 and CDR2: SEHNR, FQNEAQ (reference sequence). CDR3 sequence (DNA): TGTGCCAGCAGCTTCAGGGGGGCCACCTCCTACGAGCAGTACTTC. Protein: CASSFRGATSYEQYF.

This rearrangement joins TRBV2 to TRBJ2-1, with TRBD2 identical over 8 bases. Germline V gene sequence: CDR1 SNHLY, CDR2 FYNNEI. The CDR3 runs 13 residues. The J segment lost 7 bases and the V segment lost 8 bases, leaving 7 bases of the junction unmatched. Here the CDR3 DNA reads TGTGCCAGCCGAAGCGGGAGTTGGAATGAGCAGTTCTTC. Its protein product is CASRSGSWNEQFF.

This clone occurred a few times. This chain uses TRBV5-1 with TRBJ2-2, with TRBD1 identical over 10 bases. The CDR3 consists of 15 residues. Germline V gene sequence: CDR1 SGHRS, CDR2 YFSETQ. The ends lost 4 bases at V and 7 bases at J; junction bases unmatched: 7. The CDR3 nucleotides read TGCGCCAGCAGCCCGGACAGGGGGTTAATCGGGGAGCTGTTTTTT. This codes for CASSPDRGLIGELFF. Filled out from reference TRBV5-1 and TRBJ2-2, the complete variable domain reads KAGVTQTPRYLIKTRGQQVTLSCSPISGHRSVSWYQQTPGQGLQFLFEYFSETQRNKGNFPGRFSGRQFSNSRSEMNVSTLELGDSALYLCASSPDRGLIGELFFGEGSRLTVL.

V is TRBV7-3 and J is TRBJ2-3, with 10 bases matching TRBD2. Germline CDR1 and CDR2: SGHTA and FQGTGA. The CDR3 is 17 residues long. With 2 bases clipped from V and 5 bases from J, the junction kept 10 bases outside the gene matches. DNA of the CDR3: TGTGCCAGCAGCTTAGGTGTAGCGGGGGGCCGGGGAGATACGCAGTATTTT. It specifies CASSLGVAGGRGDTQYF.

This rearrangement joins TRBV6-1 to TRBJ2-1; TRBD2 matches at 9 bases. Germline assignment: CDR1 MNHNS and CDR2 SASEGT. The CDR3 has 15 residues. J was trimmed by 8 bases and V by 2 bases; bases with no gene match: 7. The CDR3 coding sequence is TGTGCCAGCAGTGAAATCAGCGGGAGGTTCTATGAGCAGTTCTTC. Protein sequence: CASSEISGRFYEQFF.

V usage is TRBV10-1 and J usage is TRBJ2-7; 8 positions agree with TRBD1. Unmatched junction bases numbered 7, after V lost 9 bases and J lost 6 bases. The CDR3 covers 12 residues. Germline loops: CDR1 WNHNN, CDR2 SYGVQD (reference sequence). The CDR3 protein is CASAGGRFEQYF. In DNA form, the CDR3 reads TGCGCCAGTGCAGGGGGCCGGTTCGAGCAGTACTTC.

The chain recombines TRBV5-1 with TRBJ1-4; D gene unclear. Germline V gene sequence: CDR1 SGHRS, CDR2 YFSETQ. Trimming took 0 bases from V and 1 from J, leaving 7 bases between them. The CDR3 runs to 15 residues. The DNA for the CDR3 is TGCGCCAGCAGCTTGGTGGGCAGAACTAATGAAAAACTGTTTTTT. Its protein is CASSLVGRTNEKLFF.

This chain joins TRBV7-9 and TRBJ1-2; TRBD1 matches at 9 bases. The length of the CDR3 is 14 residues. J was trimmed by 6 bases and V by 5 bases; bases with no gene match: 7. Germline CDR1 reads SEHNR; CDR2 reads FQNEAQ (reference sequence). CDR3 sequence (DNA): TGTGCCAGCAGCCTAGGGGACAGGGCGAATGGCTACACCTTC. Translation gives CASSLGDRANGYTF.

This rearrangement joins TRBV2 to TRBJ2-3, with 12 bases lining up with TRBD2. With 6 bases clipped from V and 5 bases from J, the junction kept 0 bases outside the gene matches. CDR1 is SNHLY and CDR2 is FYNNEI in the germline V gene. This CDR3 has 13 amino acids. The CDR3 bases are TGTGCCAGCAGGACTAGCGGGAGAGATACGCAGTATTTT. Translated: CASRTSGRDTQYF.

This rearrangement joins TRBV10-1 to TRBJ2-4, with a weak D call TRBD2 (6 bases). The CDR3 length is 14 residues. The V gene's germline CDR1 is WNHNN and CDR2 SYGVQD (reference sequence). Trimming cost V 2 bases and J 2 bases, with 7 bases left between them. In DNA form, the CDR3 reads TGCGCCAGCAGTGAGGGAGGGTCCAAAAACATTCAGTACTTC. It codes for CASSEGGSKNIQYF.

This clone was found a few times. The chain uses TRBV19 and TRBJ2-1; D perhaps matches TRBD2 (5 bases). The germline V and J ends were trimmed by 3 bases and 2 bases, with 14 bases remaining between them. The V gene's germline CDR1 is LNHDA and CDR2 SQIVND (reference sequence). This CDR3 region has 16 residues. Here the CDR3 reads CASSIWEKSPYNEQFF. The CDR3 DNA sequence: TGTGCCAGTAGTATTTGGGAGAAGTCTCCCTACAATGAGCAGTTCTTC.

The gene calls are TRBV7-8 and TRBJ2-3, with D unresolved. The CDR3 consists of 14 residues. CDR1 is SGHVS, CDR2 FQNEAQ, per germline. V lost 2 bases, J lost 5 bases, and 11 bases lay in between. The CDR3 spells CASSLIPKIDTQYF. CDR3 in DNA: TGTGCCAGCAGCTTAATCCCTAAGATAGATACGCAGTATTTT.

The gene calls are TRBV6-5 and TRBJ2-3; D may match TRBD1 or TRBD2 (5 bases each). V lost 6 bases, J lost 4 bases, and 14 bases lay in between. Germline V CDR1 and CDR2: MNHEY, SVGAGI. This CDR3 contains 14 residues. The CDR3 is CASRYGAIADTQYF. CDR3 DNA: TGTGCCAGCAGGTACGGGGCAATTGCAGATACGCAGTATTTT.